This T cell receptor beta chain was sequenced in a study of blood T cell repertoires in COVID-19. Across the study: Samples taken during acute and convalescent COVID-19 were collected in the United States, Italy and Spain.

The V gene's germline CDR1 is MNHEY and CDR2 SVGAGI. With 2 bases clipped from V and 8 bases from J, the junction kept 11 bases outside the gene matches. This CDR3 region has 15 residues. Produced via immunoSEQ multiplex PCR; TCRdb's table is partial and in-frame only. The sample gives under 45,000 clones, around 85% of which show up once; roughly 5% is in the top ten. This TCR came from a man aged 40-50 years with active COVID-19. The sequenced sample consisted of peripheral blood. The chain is built from TRBV6-5 and TRBJ1-2; TRBD1 agrees at 7 bases. CDR3 nucleotide sequence: TGTGCCAGCAGTTACACCGACAGGGCAGTATACGGCTACACCTTC. Its protein is CASSYTDRAVYGYTF.